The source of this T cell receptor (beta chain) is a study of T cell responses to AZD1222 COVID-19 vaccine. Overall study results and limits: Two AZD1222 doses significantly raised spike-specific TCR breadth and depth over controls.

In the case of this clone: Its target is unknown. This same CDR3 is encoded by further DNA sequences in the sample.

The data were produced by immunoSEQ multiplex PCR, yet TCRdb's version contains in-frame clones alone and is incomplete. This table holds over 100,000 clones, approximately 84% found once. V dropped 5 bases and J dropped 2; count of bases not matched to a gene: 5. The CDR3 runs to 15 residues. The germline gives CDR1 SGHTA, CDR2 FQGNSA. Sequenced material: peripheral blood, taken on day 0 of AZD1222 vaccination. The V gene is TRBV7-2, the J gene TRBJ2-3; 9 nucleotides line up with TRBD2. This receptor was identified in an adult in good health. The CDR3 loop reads CASSLAGGPTDTQYF. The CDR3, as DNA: TGTGCCAGCAGCCTCGCGGGGGGGCCCACAGATACGCAGTATTTT. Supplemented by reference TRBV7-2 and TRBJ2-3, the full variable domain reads GAGVSQSPSNKVTEKGKDVELRCDPISGHTALYWYRQSLGQGLEFLIYFQGNSAPDKSGLPSDRFSAERTGGSVSTLTIQRTQQEDSAVYLCASSLAGGPTDTQYFGPGTRLTVL.